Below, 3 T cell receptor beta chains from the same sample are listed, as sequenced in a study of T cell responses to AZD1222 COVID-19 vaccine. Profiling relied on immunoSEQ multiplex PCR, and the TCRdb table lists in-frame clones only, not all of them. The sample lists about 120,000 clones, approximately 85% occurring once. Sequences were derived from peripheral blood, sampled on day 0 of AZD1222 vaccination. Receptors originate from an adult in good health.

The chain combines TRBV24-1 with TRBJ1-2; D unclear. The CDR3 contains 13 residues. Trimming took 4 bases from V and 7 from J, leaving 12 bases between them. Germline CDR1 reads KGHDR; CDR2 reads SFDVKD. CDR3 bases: TGTGCCACCAGTGACCAAACAAGTTCTGGCTACACCTTC. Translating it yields CATSDQTSSGYTF.

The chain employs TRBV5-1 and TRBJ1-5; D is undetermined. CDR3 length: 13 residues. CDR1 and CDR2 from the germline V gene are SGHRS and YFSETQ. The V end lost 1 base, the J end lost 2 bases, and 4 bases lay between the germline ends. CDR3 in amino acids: CASSLLGNQPQHF. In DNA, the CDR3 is TGCGCCAGCAGCTTGCTTGGCAATCAGCCCCAGCATTTT.

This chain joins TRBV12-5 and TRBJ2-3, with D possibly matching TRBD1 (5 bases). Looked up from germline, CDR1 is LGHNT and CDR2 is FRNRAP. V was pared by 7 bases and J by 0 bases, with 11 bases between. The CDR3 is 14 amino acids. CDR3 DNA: TGTGCTAGTGCCCTGGGGCTGAGCACAGATACGCAGTATTTT. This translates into CASALGLSTDTQYF.